The sample holds a few counts of the clone carrying this T cell receptor beta chain. As yet, its antigen is unknown. This record comes from a study of T cells after yellow fever vaccination. Whole-study results and caveats: Reappearing after the booster were most of the clones from primary vaccination (less than 98% CD4, 70% to 90% CD8). From the bulk population, abundant clonotypes could contaminate and appear within FACS-sorted repertoires.

V was clipped by 4 bases and J by 10 bases, with 17 bases between them. The germline V gene has CDR1 LGHDT and CDR2 YNNKEL (reference sequence). This CDR3 comprises 14 residues. UMIs were added to TCR cDNA along with a universal primer site when it was made by 5'RACE template switching. TCRdb fed the 5' RACE reads into MiXCR, producing one record per CDR3 protein. The sample shows fewer than 450,000 distinct CDR3 sequences, roughly 8.6% of them seen only once. The material sequenced was PBMCs, taken roughly 47 days after the first yellow fever vaccination. The chain employs TRBV3-1 and TRBJ1-5, with a possible D match to TRBD1 (5 bases). The receptor's source is a man aged 18 to 30 who received the YFV17D yellow fever vaccine. In nucleotides, the CDR3 is TGTGCCAGCAGCCCCTCCGTCCTCGGGGACCCCCAGCATTTT. It encodes CASSPSVLGDPQHF.